This T cell receptor beta chain was captured by sequencing in a study of CD8 T cells in Susac syndrome. Random hexamers were used to reverse transcribe the RNA input (about 0.45 to 1 ug). The CDR3 of TCR beta was amplified by immunoSEQ multiplex PCR across 54 Vbeta and 13 Jbeta. From the immunoSEQ multiplex PCR reads, TCRdb called clonotypes with MiXCR, one entry per CDR3 protein. The table records tens of thousands of distinct CDR3 sequences, just under 95% of them present only once. Trimming removed 0 bases from V and 2 bases from J, with 11 bases in between. Germline V CDR1 and CDR2: DFQATT, SNEGSKA (reference sequence). The CDR3 totals 14 residues. The sequenced target, TCR beta, came from blood CD8+ and CD4+ T cells. The control group consisted of healthy donors matched for age and sex. Both CD4+ and CD8+ T cells were negatively isolated, and TEMRA cells underwent FACS enrichment.

V usage is TRBV20-1 and J usage is TRBJ2-7; D is undetermined. Sequencing was done on a sample of CD8+ T cells from PBMCs. The origin of this receptor is a human donor in good health. The CDR3 DNA sequence: TGCAGTGCTAGAGATCGTGCGGCCGCCTACGAGCAGTACGTC. Protein product: CSARDRAAAYEQYV.